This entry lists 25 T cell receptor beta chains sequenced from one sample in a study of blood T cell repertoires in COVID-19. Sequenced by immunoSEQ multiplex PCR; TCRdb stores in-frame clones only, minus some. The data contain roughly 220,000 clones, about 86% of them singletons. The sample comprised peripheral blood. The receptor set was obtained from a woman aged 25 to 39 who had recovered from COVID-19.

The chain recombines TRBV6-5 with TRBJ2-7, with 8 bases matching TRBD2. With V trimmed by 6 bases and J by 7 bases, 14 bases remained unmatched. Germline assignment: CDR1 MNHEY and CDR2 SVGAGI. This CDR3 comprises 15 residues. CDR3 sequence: CASSFRLARPGEQYF. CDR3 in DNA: TGTGCCAGCAGCTTCCGACTAGCGCGCCCGGGAGAGCAGTACTTC.

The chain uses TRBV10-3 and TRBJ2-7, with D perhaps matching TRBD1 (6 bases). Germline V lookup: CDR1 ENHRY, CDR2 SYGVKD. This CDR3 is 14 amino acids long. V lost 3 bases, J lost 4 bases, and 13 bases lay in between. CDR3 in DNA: TGTGCCATCAGTGATCGGACAGCTGAGTACGAGCAGTACTTC. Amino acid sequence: CAISDRTAEYEQYF.

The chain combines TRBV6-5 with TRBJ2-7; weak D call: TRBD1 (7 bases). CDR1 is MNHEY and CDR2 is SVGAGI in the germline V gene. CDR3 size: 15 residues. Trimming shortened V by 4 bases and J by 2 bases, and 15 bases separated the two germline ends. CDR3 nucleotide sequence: TGTGCCAGCAGTTTTGGAGGGGGCCACCCCTACGAGCAGTACTTC. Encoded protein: CASSFGGGHPYEQYF.

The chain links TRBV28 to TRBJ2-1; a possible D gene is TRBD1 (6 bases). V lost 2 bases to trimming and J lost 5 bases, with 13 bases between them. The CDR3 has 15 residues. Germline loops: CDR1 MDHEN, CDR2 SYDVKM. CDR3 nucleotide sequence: TGTGCCAGCAGTTTAACAGGGTCGATCGACAATGAGCAGTTCTTC. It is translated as CASSLTGSIDNEQFF.

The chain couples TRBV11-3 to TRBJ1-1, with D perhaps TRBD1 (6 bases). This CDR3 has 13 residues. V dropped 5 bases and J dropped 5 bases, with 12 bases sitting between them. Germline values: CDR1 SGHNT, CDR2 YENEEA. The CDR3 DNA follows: TGTGCCAGCAGCAATCCAGGGGAGACTGAAGCTTTCTTT. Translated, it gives CASSNPGETEAFF.

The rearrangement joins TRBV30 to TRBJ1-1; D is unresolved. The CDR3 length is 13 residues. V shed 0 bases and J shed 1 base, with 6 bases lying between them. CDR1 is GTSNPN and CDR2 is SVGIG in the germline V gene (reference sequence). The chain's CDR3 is CAWSVRENTEAFF. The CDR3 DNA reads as TGTGCCTGGAGTGTACGAGAGAACACTGAAGCTTTCTTT.

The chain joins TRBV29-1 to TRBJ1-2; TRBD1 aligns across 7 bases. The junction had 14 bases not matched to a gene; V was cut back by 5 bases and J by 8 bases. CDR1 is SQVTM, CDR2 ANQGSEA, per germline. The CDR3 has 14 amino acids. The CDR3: CSVRRDSHLPGYTF. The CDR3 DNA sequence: TGCAGCGTTCGAAGGGACAGCCATCTCCCCGGCTACACCTTC.

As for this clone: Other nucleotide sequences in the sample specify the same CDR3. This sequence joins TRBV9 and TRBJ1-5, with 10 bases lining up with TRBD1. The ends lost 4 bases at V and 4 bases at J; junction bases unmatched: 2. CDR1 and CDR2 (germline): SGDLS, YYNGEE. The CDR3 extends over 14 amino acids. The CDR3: CASSRGQGNQPQHF. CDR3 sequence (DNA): TGTGCCAGCAGCCGGGGACAGGGGAATCAGCCCCAGCATTTT.

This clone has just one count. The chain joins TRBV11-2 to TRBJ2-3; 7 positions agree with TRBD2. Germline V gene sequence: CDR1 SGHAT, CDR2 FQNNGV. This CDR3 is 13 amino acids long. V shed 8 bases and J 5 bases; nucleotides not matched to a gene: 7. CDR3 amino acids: CASRRTSEDTQYF. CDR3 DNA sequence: TGTGCCAGCCGCCGTACTAGCGAAGATACGCAGTATTTT. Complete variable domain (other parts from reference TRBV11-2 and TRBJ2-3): EAGVAQSPRYKIIEKRQSVAFWCNPISGHATLYWYQQILGQGPKLLIQFQNNGVVDDSQLPKDRFSAERLKGVDSTLKIQPAKLEDSAVYLCASRRTSEDTQYFGPGTRLTVL.

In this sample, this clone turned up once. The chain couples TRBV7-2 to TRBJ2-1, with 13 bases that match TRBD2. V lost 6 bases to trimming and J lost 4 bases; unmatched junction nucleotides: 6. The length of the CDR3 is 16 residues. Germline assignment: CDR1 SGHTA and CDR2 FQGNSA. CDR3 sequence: CASRRTGLAGYNEQFF. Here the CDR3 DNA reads TGTGCCAGCAGACGAACGGGACTAGCGGGATACAATGAGCAGTTCTTC.

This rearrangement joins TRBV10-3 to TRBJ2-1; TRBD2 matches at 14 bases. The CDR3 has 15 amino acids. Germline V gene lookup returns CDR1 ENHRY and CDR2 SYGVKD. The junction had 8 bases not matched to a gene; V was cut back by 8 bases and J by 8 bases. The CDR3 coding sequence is TGTGCCATCGGGACTAGCGGGAGTAGGAACCATGAGCAGTTCTTC. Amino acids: CAIGTSGSRNHEQFF.

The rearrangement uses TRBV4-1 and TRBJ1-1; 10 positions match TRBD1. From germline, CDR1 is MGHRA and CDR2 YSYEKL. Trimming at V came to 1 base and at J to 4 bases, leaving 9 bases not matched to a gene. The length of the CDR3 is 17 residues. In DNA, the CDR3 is TGCGCCAGCAGCCAAGTATGGGGACAGGGGCAGAGCACTGAAGCTTTCTTT. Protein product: CASSQVWGQGQSTEAFF.

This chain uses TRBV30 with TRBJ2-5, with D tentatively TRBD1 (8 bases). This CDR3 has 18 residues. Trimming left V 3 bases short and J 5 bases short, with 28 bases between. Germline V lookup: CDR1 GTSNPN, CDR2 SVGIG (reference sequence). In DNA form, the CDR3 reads TGTGCCTGGAGGGGCGACAGGGGAGCGAGCGGGAAAAAGGAGACCCAGTACTTC. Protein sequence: CAWRGDRGASGKKETQYF.

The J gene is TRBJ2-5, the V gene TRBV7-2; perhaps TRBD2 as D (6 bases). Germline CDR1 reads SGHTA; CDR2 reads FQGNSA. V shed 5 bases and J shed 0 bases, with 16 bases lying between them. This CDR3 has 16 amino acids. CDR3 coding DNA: TGTGCCAGCAGCCCCAGAGGTCTAGCGAACCAAGAGACCCAGTACTTC. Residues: CASSPRGLANQETQYF. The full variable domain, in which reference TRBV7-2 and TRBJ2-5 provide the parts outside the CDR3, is GAGVSQSPSNKVTEKGKDVELRCDPISGHTALYWYRQSLGQGLEFLIYFQGNSAPDKSGLPSDRFSAERTGGSVSTLTIQRTQQEDSAVYLCASSPRGLANQETQYFGPGTRLLVL.

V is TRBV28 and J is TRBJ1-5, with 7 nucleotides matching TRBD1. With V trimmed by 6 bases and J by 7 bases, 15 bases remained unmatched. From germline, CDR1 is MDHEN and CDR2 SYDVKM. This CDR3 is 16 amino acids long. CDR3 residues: CASRPLREGTVQPQHF. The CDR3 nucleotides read TGTGCCAGCAGACCCCTTCGGGAGGGGACAGTGCAGCCCCAGCATTTT. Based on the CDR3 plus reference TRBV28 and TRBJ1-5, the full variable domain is DVKVTQSSRYLVKRTGEKVFLECVQDMDHENMFWYRQDPGLGLRLIYFSYDVKMKEKGDIPEGYSVSREKKERFSLILESASTNQTSMYLCASRPLREGTVQPQHFGDGTRLSIL.

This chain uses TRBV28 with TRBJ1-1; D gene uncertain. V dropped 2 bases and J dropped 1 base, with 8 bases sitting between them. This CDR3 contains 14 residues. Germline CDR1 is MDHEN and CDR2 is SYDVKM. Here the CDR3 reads CASSLRGSNTEAFF. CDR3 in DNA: TGTGCCAGCAGTTTACGGGGTTCGAACACTGAAGCTTTCTTT.

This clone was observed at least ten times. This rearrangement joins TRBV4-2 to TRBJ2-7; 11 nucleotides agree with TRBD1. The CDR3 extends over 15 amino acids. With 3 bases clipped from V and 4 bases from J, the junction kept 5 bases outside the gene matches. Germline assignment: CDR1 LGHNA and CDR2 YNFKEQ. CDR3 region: CASSQGQGVEYEQYF. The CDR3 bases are TGTGCCAGCAGCCAGGGACAGGGGGTGGAGTACGAGCAGTACTTC.

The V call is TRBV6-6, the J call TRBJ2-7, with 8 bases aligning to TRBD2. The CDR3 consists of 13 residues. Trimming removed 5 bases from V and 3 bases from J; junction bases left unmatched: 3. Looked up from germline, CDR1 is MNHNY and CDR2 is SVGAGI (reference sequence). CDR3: CASSTGGFYEQYF. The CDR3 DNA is TGTGCCAGCAGTACGGGAGGGTTCTACGAGCAGTACTTC.

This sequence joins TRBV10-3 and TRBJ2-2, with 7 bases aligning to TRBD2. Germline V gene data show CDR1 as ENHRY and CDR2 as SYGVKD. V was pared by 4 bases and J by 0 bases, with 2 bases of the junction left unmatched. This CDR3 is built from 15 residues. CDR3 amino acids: CAISGGSPNTGELFF. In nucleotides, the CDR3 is TGTGCCATCAGTGGCGGGAGCCCGAACACCGGGGAGCTGTTTTTT.

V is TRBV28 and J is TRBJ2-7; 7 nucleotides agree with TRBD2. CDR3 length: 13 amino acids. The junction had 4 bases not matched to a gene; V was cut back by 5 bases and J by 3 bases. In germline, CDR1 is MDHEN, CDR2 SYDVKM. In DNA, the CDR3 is TGTGCCAGCAGTCGACTAGCCGGCTACGAGCAGTACTTC. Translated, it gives CASSRLAGYEQYF. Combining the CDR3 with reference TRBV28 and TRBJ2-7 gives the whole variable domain DVKVTQSSRYLVKRTGEKVFLECVQDMDHENMFWYRQDPGLGLRLIYFSYDVKMKEKGDIPEGYSVSREKKERFSLILESASTNQTSMYLCASSRLAGYEQYFGPGTRLTVT.

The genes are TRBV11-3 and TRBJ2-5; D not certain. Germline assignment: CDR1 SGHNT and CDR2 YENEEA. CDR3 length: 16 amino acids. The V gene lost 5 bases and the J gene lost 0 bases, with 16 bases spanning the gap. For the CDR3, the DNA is TGTGCCAGCAGCACTTCCAGACTTAAGTACCAAGAGACCCAGTACTTC. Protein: CASSTSRLKYQETQYF.

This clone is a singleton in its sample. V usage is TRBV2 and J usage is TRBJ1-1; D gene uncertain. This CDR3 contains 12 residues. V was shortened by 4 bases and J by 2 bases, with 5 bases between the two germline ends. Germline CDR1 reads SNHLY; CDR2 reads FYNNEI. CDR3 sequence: CASSASNTEAFF. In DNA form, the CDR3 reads TGTGCCAGCAGTGCGAGTAACACTGAAGCTTTCTTT.

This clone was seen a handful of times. This chain's CDR3 is CASKRGNSYEQFF. The CDR3 DNA follows: TGTGCCAGTAAGAGGGGGAATTCCTATGAGCAGTTCTTC. The V call is TRBV19, the J call TRBJ2-1; TRBD1 might be the D (6 bases). Germline CDR1 and CDR2: LNHDA and SQIVND (reference sequence). V lost 7 bases and J lost 8, with 15 bases in between. The CDR3 spans 13 residues.

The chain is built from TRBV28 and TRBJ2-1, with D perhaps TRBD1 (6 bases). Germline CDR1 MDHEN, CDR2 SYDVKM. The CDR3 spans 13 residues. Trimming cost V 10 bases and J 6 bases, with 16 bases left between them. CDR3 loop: CATRQGTGNEQFF. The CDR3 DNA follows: TGTGCCACCCGCCAGGGGACGGGCAATGAGCAGTTCTTC.

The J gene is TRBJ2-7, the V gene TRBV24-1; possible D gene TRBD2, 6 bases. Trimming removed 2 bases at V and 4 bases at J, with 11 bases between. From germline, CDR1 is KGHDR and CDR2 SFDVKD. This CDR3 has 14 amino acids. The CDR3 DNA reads TGTGCCACCAGTGATTCGGGACTTACTTACGAGCAGTACTTC. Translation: CATSDSGLTYEQYF.